This TCR beta chain was retrieved from a study of blood T cell repertoires in COVID-19. At the level of the study: Acute-phase and convalescent COVID-19 samples originated in the United States, Italy and Spain.

A Seattle source enrolled patients during active infection and followed them longitudinally. Clones were read by immunoSEQ multiplex PCR, and TCRdb kept only the in-frame ones, dropping some. Of 410,000 or so clones listed, around nine tenths are singletons. The germline V gene encodes CDR1 MNHEY and CDR2 SMNVEV (reference sequence). Trimming cost V 6 bases and J 1 base, with 14 bases left between them. This CDR3 has 15 amino acids. Material: peripheral blood. The receptor was derived from a woman aged 40-49 years with COVID-19, enrolled during active disease. The chain joins TRBV27 to TRBJ2-3; D might be TRBD1 (6 bases). The CDR3 loop is CASSLNRVGTDTQYF. The CDR3 DNA reads TGTGCCAGCAGCCTCAACAGGGTGGGCACAGATACGCAGTATTTT.